One sample yielded the 8 T cell receptor beta chains listed below, sequenced in a study of immune heterogeneity within non-small cell lung tumors. Template input was genomic DNA from bulk tumor (around 600 ng per sample). While surgery was under way, several biopsies spaced far apart were taken per primary tumor. Samples came from untreated patients having curative surgery for newly diagnosed non-small cell lung cancer. A first 10-cycle multiplex round used 32 V-gene and 13 J-gene primers on TCR beta CDR3. TCRdb reanalysed the multiplex PCR reads using MiXCR and keeps one entry per CDR3 protein. The table records 4,600 or so distinct CDR3 sequences, more than 30% of them present only once. The sample taken for sequencing was lung tumor tissue. These TCRs come from a woman between 50 and 59 years old with non-small cell lung cancer.

This clonotype is termed medium-sized. This sequence joins TRBV10-2 and TRBJ1-5; D is possibly TRBD1 (6 bases). The CDR3 has 19 amino acids. V was pared by 0 bases and J by 0 bases, with 18 bases between. Germline CDR1 is WSHSY and CDR2 is SAAADI. Written as DNA, the CDR3 is TGCGCCAGCAGTGAGTCCGGGGGGCTGGGTACCTATAGCAATCAGCCCCAGCATTTT. Its translation: CASSESGGLGTYSNQPQHF.

The chain combines TRBV6-1 with TRBJ1-2, with no clear D. The length of the CDR3 is 16 residues. V was shortened by 2 bases and J by 3 bases, with 16 bases between the two germline ends. Germline CDR1 reads MNHNS; CDR2 reads SASEGT. CDR3 bases: TGTGCCAGCAGTGAACGCGAGGAACCCCCCCACTATGGCTACACCTTC. Its protein is CASSEREEPPHYGYTF.

This clonotype was seen just once. Since a much larger clone is just one base distant, this may be a read error. The chain uses TRBV27 and TRBJ2-7; no reliable D call. Germline V gene sequence: CDR1 MNHEY, CDR2 SMNVEV (reference sequence). The CDR3 runs 9 residues. CDR3 bases: TGTGCCAGCAAACTTCACCGAATCGTC. It encodes CASKLHRIV.

By share, this clonotype ranks as medium-sized. V is TRBV7-8 and J is TRBJ2-3; D is perhaps TRBD1 (6 bases). Germline CDR1 SGHVS, CDR2 FQNEAQ. V shed 0 bases and J shed 1 base, with 8 bases lying between them. The CDR3 is 15 amino acids. This CDR3 reads CASSLAQGRTDTQYF. CDR3 in DNA: TGTGCCAGCAGCTTAGCGCAGGGGCGCACAGATACGCAGTATTTT.

This clonotype rates as large. J is TRBJ1-1 and V is TRBV20-1, with D hard to call. Trimming removed 1 base from V and 4 bases from J, with 10 bases in between. Germline V CDR1 and CDR2: DFQATT, SNEGSKA (reference sequence). This CDR3 contains 13 residues. This CDR3 is CSARVSYATEAFF. In nucleotides, the CDR3 is TGCAGTGCTAGAGTGTCTTACGCCACTGAAGCTTTCTTT.

The chain uses TRBV7-9 and TRBJ2-1, with D possibly TRBD1 on 5 matching bases. The CDR3 loop spans 16 amino acids. V lost 4 bases, J lost 8 bases, and 21 bases lay in between. In germline, CDR1 is SEHNR, CDR2 FQNEAQ (reference sequence). CDR3 protein: CASSSTRPGLFDEQFF. The CDR3 region has the DNA TGTGCCAGCAGCTCCACGCGGCCAGGGTTGTTTGATGAGCAGTTCTTC.

The chain links TRBV20-1 to TRBJ2-3; D is perhaps TRBD1 (6 bases). V lost 7 bases, J lost 6 bases, and 14 bases lay in between. The CDR3 runs to 12 residues. Germline lookup yields CDR1 DFQATT and CDR2 SNEGSKA (reference sequence). In nucleotides, the CDR3 is TGCAGTGTTAGGGGGTCAGGCGATACGCAGTATTTT. Protein product: CSVRGSGDTQYF.

This clonotype qualifies as medium-sized. This chain uses TRBV29-1 with TRBJ1-2; D gene unclear. With 0 bases removed from V and 4 bases from J, the gap between germline ends came to 6 bases. The CDR3 spans 12 residues. The germline V gene has CDR1 SQVTM and CDR2 ANQGSEA. The CDR3 nucleotides read TGCAGCGTTGAAGAGGGCGGCTATGGCTACACCTTC. It is translated as CSVEEGGYGYTF. Looking up the rest from reference TRBV29-1 and TRBJ1-2 gives the full variable domain: SAVISQKPSRDICQRGTSLTIQCQVDSQVTMMFWYRQQPGQSLTLIATANQGSEATYESGFVIDKFPISRPNLTFSTLTVSNMSPEDSSIYLCSVEEGGYGYTFGSGTRLTVV.